The clone carrying this T cell receptor beta chain has at least ten counts. The data were taken from a study of low-dose radiotherapy and immunotherapy resistance in tumors. Across the whole study: A daily 300 mg dose of oral aspirin was taken by patients for four cycles from cycle 1 day 1.

First-strand cDNA used TRAV- and TRBV-specific primers, covering alpha and beta chains. The TCRs were subjected to amplification over approximately 18 PCR cycles employing a constant-region primer in conjunction with a V-primer adapter. MiXCR, run by TCRdb on the reads, gives a single entry per CDR3 protein. In the table there are approximately 100,000 distinct CDR3 sequences, 20% of which are singletons. Time point denoted: after trial treatment. Sample treatment: LDRT plus nivolumab, ipilimumab, low-dose cyclophosphamide and aspirin (RACIN trial). Donors were given nivolumab, ipilimumab, aspirin, low-dose cyclophosphamide and low-dose radiotherapy. Eligibility was restricted to patients presenting with advanced solid tumors that lacked tumor-infiltrating lymphocytes. The CDR3 covers 13 residues. Trimming removed 4 bases from V and 16 bases from J, with 20 bases in between. From germline, CDR1 is LNHDA and CDR2 SQIVND (reference sequence).

The rearrangement joins TRBV19 to TRBJ1-5; D is perhaps TRBD1 (5 bases). This TCR came from a male donor with prostate cancer. The sequences come from PBMCs, collected after low-dose radiotherapy plus immunotherapy. DNA for the CDR3: TGTGCCAGTAGTAGAGAGCAACGGGGCCCGAAACATTTT. It specifies CASSREQRGPKHF.